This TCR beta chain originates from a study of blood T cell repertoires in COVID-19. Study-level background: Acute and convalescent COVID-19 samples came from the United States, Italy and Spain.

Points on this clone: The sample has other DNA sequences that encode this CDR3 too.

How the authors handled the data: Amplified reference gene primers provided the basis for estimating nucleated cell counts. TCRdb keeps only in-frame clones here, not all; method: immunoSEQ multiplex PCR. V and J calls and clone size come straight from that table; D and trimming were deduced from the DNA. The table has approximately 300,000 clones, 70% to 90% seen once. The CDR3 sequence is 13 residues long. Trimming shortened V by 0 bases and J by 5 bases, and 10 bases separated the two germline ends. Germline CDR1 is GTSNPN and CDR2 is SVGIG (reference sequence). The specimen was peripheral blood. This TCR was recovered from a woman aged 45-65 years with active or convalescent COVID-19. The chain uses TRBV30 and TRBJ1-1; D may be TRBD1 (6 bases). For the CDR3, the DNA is TGTGCCTGGAGTGTACAGGGATATACTGAAGCTTTCTTT. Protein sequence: CAWSVQGYTEAFF. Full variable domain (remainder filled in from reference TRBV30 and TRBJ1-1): SQTIHQWPATLVQPVGSPLSLECTVEGTSNPNLYWYRQAAGRGLQLLFYSVGIGQISSEVPQNLSASRPQDRQFILSSKKLLLSDSGFYLCAWSVQGYTEAFFGQGTRLTVV.